This T cell receptor beta chain appears in the sequencing data of a study of T cell responses to AZD1222 COVID-19 vaccine. Study results and limitations: Baseline testing showed seropositivity in only six or seven AZD1222 recipients. Compared with day 0, the breadth and depth of the Spike-specific TCR repertoire rose significantly after two doses of AZD1222.

As for this clone: Its antigen is undetermined.

Profiled with immunoSEQ multiplex PCR; TCRdb holds only in-frame clones, not every one. The sample has approximately 220,000 clones; roughly 91% are singletons. Trimming pared 1 base from V and 10 bases from J, leaving 14 bases between. The germline V gene has CDR1 LGHDT and CDR2 YNNKEL (reference sequence). CDR3 length: 15 amino acids. The origin of this receptor is an adult in good health. V is TRBV3-1 (or the pseudogene TRBV3-2) and J is TRBJ1-6; the D is unclear. The material was peripheral blood, obtained on day 0 of MenACWY control vaccination. The CDR3 coding sequence is TGTGCCAGCAGCCAAGGACGAGGAAACAACTCACCCCTCCACTTT. It translates to CASSQGRGNNSPLHF.